This entry features one T cell receptor (beta chain) sequence. The sample holds many counts of this clonotype. There is no known antigen for this receptor. The record has no base qualities; no much larger clone is one base away. The data were obtained in a study of T cells in Graves' hyperthyroidism and ophthalmopathy (dated by TCRdb to about 2019). With regard to the full study: To identify distinguishing TCR V-J signatures, a discovery cohort of 100 patients was used, comprising under 45 with Graves' ophthalmopathy and around 57 with stable Graves' hyperthyroidism. An independent validation cohort of around 19 hyperthyroidism patients and approximately 15 patients who later progressed to ophthalmopathy tested prospective prediction of ophthalmopathy. For training and testing, the 95 to 100 patients in the discovery cohort were randomly divided in a 7:3 ratio. In addition, the study compared T-cell repertoires in thyroid tissue and in blood from about 6 Graves' hyperthyroidism patients. After blood sampling, hyperthyroidism patients were treated with methimazole at a starting dose of 30 mg daily, and ophthalmopathy patients were treated with high-dose intravenous methylprednisolone. The paper describes TCR Vbeta CDR3 sequencing of around 130 peripheral blood samples, made up of 43 ophthalmopathy patients, roughly 72 hyperthyroidism patients and about 17 progressor patients.

CDR1 and CDR2 (SGHRS, YFSETQ) derive from the germline V gene. Unmatched junction bases come to 8, with V trimmed by 4 bases and J by 4 bases. CDR3 length: 16 amino acids, cysteine to phenylalanine. The read is trimmed to its CDR3 DNA, 48 bases read in frame from base 1. Stable Graves' hyperthyroidism was defined as the absence of progression to ophthalmopathy over 18 months of follow-up. Hyperthyroidism patients were aged 18 to 65 years and newly diagnosed, with disease duration of less than 2 months. Exclusion was applied to patients with uncontrolled infections, other autoimmune diseases, pregnancy or lactation. Diagnoses were established on the basis of clinical symptoms, serum thyroxine and TRAb, thyroid ultrasound, and orbital computed tomography. Total RNA was extracted using Trizol reagent, and RNA quality was assessed on an Agilent 2100 Bioanalyzer. The paper's findings and limits, for the study overall: Sample size was not statistically predetermined, and blinding of investigators to group allocation was not performed. Most expanded thyroid clonotypes (frequency above 0.001) were also detected in blood, suggesting blood repertoires may reflect thyroid immune responses. In validation, the model predicted progression to ophthalmopathy with roughly 70% sensitivity and over 72% specificity, a median of roughly seven months before onset. A 13 V-J signature model separated ophthalmopathy from stable hyperthyroidism, with over 85% sensitivity and roughly 84% specificity in cross-validation and 80%/75% in testing.

The TCR beta CDR3 regions were amplified from the RNA transcripts. For the first round of RT-PCR on the TCR CDR3, the HTBI primer set was used together with the Qiagen OneStep RT-PCR kit. Libraries were constructed in a second round of multiplex PCR, after which size selection and purification were carried out. Libraries were sequenced paired-end with 100 bp reads on an Illumina HiSeq2000. For the original study's pipeline: SOAPnuke was used to process the raw data, with reads discarded if the reads contained adapters or uncalled bases, had a mean Phred below 15, or lacked an exact constant-primer or identifier match. COPE v1.2.5 was used to merge the high-quality paired reads, and each unique nucleotide sequence was defined as a clonotype. MiTCR v1.1 was used to align clonotypes to the IMGT TRBV, TRBD and TRBJ reference segments. Only V-J combinations with frequency above 0.0001, covering 99.2% of repertoires, were analysed. A TCS score was defined as the ratio between F50 (clonal expansion) and ExV (chaos), using BLOSUM62-based TCRdist between CDR3 peptides within each V-J. Welch's t-statistics and random forest reduced just over 500 V-J features to 13, which were used in a naive Bayes classifier (R e1071). The similarity between thyroid and blood repertoires was quantified using the Morisita-Horn index. The public sequencing data were trimmed at Q25 with fastp and processed into clonotypes with MiXCR by TCRdb, which kept only in-frame beta chains. Rows with one shared CDR3 protein collapse into an entry with the most common genes and DNA. None of the V and J calls come from the authors' own analysis; TCRdb made them. The sample includes approximately 100,000 distinct CDR3 sequences, with 35% to 45% observed a single time. The ten largest clones take up 10% of the sample.

The sequence was obtained from a woman in her twenties or thirties with Graves' hyperthyroidism. The chain is made from TRBV5-1 and TRBJ2-3, with 11 bases aligning to TRBD1. Sequencing was carried out using peripheral blood or thyroid tissue (not recorded which). The DNA reads TGCGCCAGCAGCGTTGGGACAGGGGGTATCGCAGATACGCAGTATTTT. It translates to CASSVGTGGIADTQYF.